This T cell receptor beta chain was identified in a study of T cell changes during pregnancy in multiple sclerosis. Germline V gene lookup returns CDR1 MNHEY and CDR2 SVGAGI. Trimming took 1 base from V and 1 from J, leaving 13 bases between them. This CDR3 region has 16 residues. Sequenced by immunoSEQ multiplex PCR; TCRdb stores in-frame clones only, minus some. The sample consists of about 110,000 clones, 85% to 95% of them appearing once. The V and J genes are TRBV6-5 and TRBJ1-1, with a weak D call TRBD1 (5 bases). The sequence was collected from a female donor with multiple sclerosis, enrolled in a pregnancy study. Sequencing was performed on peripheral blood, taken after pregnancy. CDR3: CASSYFSRGRNTEAFF. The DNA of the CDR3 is TGTGCCAGCAGTTACTTTTCAAGGGGAAGGAACACTGAAGCTTTCTTT.